The entry below gives a single T cell receptor (beta chain) sequence along with its context. How the authors handled the data: Amplification from reference gene primers served as the basis for estimated nucleated cell counts. Sequencing was performed with immunoSEQ multiplex PCR; in TCRdb, only in-frame clones are kept and a portion is missing. The V and J calls and clone size are taken from that table; D and trimming were inferred from the DNA. The repertoire holds roughly 36,000 clones, with roughly 88% as singletons. This sample stems from a study of blood T cell repertoires in COVID-19. Whole-study context: There were acute and convalescent COVID-19 samples, and they came from the United States, Italy and Spain. The cDNA or gDNA used as material had been derived from T cells, B-cell-depleted T cells, or PBMCs.

Per germline, CDR1 SGHNT and CDR2 YYREEE (reference sequence). J lost 4 bases, V lost 0 bases, and 9 bases had no gene match. The CDR3 loop spans 16 amino acids. This clonotype was sampled from a human donor in a cohort sampled during active COVID-19. The chain couples TRBV5-4 to TRBJ1-2; TRBD1 matches 7 bases. The sequenced sample consisted of peripheral blood. The DNA for the CDR3 is TGTGCCAGCAGCTTGGAGACAGGGCCCATTAGCTATGGCTACACCTTC. Amino acids: CASSLETGPISYGYTF.